Listed below are T cell receptor beta chains from one sample, sequenced in a study of cytomegalovirus exposure and HLA in healthy donors. Assay: immunoSEQ multiplex PCR; the TCRdb copy retains only in-frame clones and omits some. Among roughly 150,000 clones, roughly 77% were seen once, and the ten largest hold under 5.5%. Sequencing input: PBMCs. These receptors were taken from a man between 18 and 29 years old in good health and CMV-seropositive. The CDR3 runs from the conserved cysteine through the conserved F or W. A D gene is named only where the DNA matches it firmly. Clone size is given for some rows only: seen once, a few or many times, or a class if the clone is expanded.

>.|.|TRBJ2-2|TRBV19
TGTGCCAGTGTGGCGGGGCGTGCACTGAACACCGGGGAGCTGTTTTTT
CASVAGRALNTGELFF
>.|.|TRBJ1-5|TRBV30
TGTGCCTGGGACACAGGGTTCAATCAGCCCCAGCATTTT
CAWDTGFNQPQHF
>.|.|TRBJ1-2|TRBV4-2
TGTGCCAGCAGCCGAGAGGCCCTAACTGGAGATGGCTACACCTTC
CASSREALTGDGYTF
>TRBD1|.|TRBJ2-2|TRBV5-4
TGTGCCAGCAGCTTGATCGGACAGGGGGCCGGGGAGCTGTTTTTT
CASSLIGQGAGELFF
>.|.|TRBJ1-1|TRBV7-8
TGTGCCAGCAGCACCACAGCGGGGAACACTGAAGCTTTCTTT
CASSTTAGNTEAFF
>TRBD1|.|TRBJ1-2|TRBV7-2
TGTGCCAGCAGCTCCCGGGACAGCTTTAACTATGGCTACACCTTC
CASSSRDSFNYGYTF
>TRBD2|.|TRBJ2-1|TRBV5-1
TGCGCCAGCAGCCCGGGACTAGCGAACAATGAGCAGTTCTTC
CASSPGLANNEQFF
>.|.|TRBJ2-3|TRBV19
TGTGCCAGTAGTATAGCAGGGGCAGATACGCAGTATTTT
CASSIAGADTQYF
>.|.|TRBJ1-4|TRBV6-6
TGTGCCAGCAGTTACGGTTACAGGGCGAGTGAAAAACTGTTTTTT
CASSYGYRASEKLFF
>.|.|TRBJ2-5|TRBV5-1
TGCGCCAGCAGCTTGGCTGTTGTAGGGGGAGACAGAGGGGAGACCCAGTACTTC
CASSLAVVGGDRGETQYF
>.|.|TRBJ1-1|TRBV2
TGTGCCAGGAGGATGAACACTGAAGCTTTCTTT
CARRMNTEAFF
>TRBD1|.|TRBJ1-1|TRBV7-9
TGTTCCAGCAGCTTGACAGGGGGAAGCACTGAAGCTTTCTTT
CSSSLTGGSTEAFF
>.|.|TRBJ1-1|TRBV28
TGTGCCAGCAGTTTCGTTACTGAAGCTTTCTTT
CASSFVTEAFF
>.|.|TRBJ1-5|TRBV23-1
TGCGCCAGCAGTCAATCGAGGGAGGGCGCTCAGCCCCAGCATTTT
CASSQSREGAQPQHF
>TRBD1|few|TRBJ1-2|TRBV15
TGTGCCACCAGCAGAGGGACAGGCCCGGAAGGCTACACCTTC
CATSRGTGPEGYTF
>.|.|TRBJ1-4|TRBV18
TGTGCCAGCTCACCACCGGGGACACCAACTAATGAAAAACTGTTTTTT
CASSPPGTPTNEKLFF
>.|.|TRBJ2-2|TRBV27
TGTGCCAGCAGTGACGGGACAACCGGGGAGCTGTTTTTT
CASSDGTTGELFF
>TRBD1|few|TRBJ1-2|TRBV5-6
TGTGCCAGCAGCGCCGGGACAGGGGCTAACTATGGCTACACCTTC
CASSAGTGANYGYTF
>.|.|TRBJ1-1|TRBV30
TGTGCCTGGAGTGCGACAGTTGAAGCTTTCTTT
CAWSATVEAFF
>.|.|TRBJ2-5|TRBV5-1
TGCGCCAGCAGCGTCGGGGAGACCCAGTACTTC
CASSVGETQYF
>TRBD1|.|TRBJ2-1|TRBV6-5
TGTGCCAGCAGCTTCGGGACAGGAGAGCAGTTCTTC
CASSFGTGEQFF
>.|few|TRBJ1-2|TRBV5-6
TGTGCCAGCAGCTTGGGGGCAGCTAACTATGGCTACACCTTC
CASSLGAANYGYTF
>TRBD2|.|TRBJ2-3|TRBV13
TGTGCCAGCAGCTTACCCACTAGCGGGAGGATAGATACGCAGTATTTT
CASSLPTSGRIDTQYF
>.|few|TRBJ2-3|TRBV6-6
TGTGCCAGCAGAACCACGGGGAGCGCAGATACGCAGTATTTT
CASRTTGSADTQYF
>TRBD1|.|TRBJ1-1|TRBV30
TGTGCCTGGAGTACAGGACAGGGGAACACTGAAGCTTTCTTT
CAWSTGQGNTEAFF
>TRBD2|.|TRBJ2-1|TRBV4-1
TGCGCCAGCAGCCCCTCGGGGGGACTAGCGGGCTCCTACAATGAGCAGTTCTTC
CASSPSGGLAGSYNEQFF
>TRBD2|.|TRBJ2-5|TRBV2
TGTGCCAGCACCGGCGGGAGGGCCGTGGGAGGAGAGACCCAGTACTTC
CASTGGRAVGGETQYF
>.|.|TRBJ1-1|TRBV29-1
TGCAGCTTTCAGGTGGCGAACACTGAAGCTTTCTTT
CSFQVANTEAFF
>TRBD1|.|TRBJ1-1|TRBV7-2
TGTGCCAGCAGCTTAGGTTTAGGGGGCCAGAACACTGAAGCTTTCTTT
CASSLGLGGQNTEAFF
>.|.|TRBJ2-5|TRBV6-5
TGTGCCAGCAGTTACTCGGCGGGCGCCTGGGAGACCCAGTACTTC
CASSYSAGAWETQYF
>.|once|TRBJ1-4|TRBV30
TGTGCCTGGGCGACAATACGGGAAAAACTGTTTTTT
CAWATIREKLFF
>.|.|TRBJ1-1|TRBV13
TGTGCCAGCAGCTTAGGCGTTCAGATGAACACTGAAGCTTTCTTT
CASSLGVQMNTEAFF
>TRBD2|.|TRBJ2-1|TRBV27
TGTGCCAGCAGTTCAGGACTAGCGGCCTACAATGAGCAGTTCTTC
CASSSGLAAYNEQFF
>TRBD1|.|TRBJ2-1|TRBV6-4
TGTGCCAGCAGTGACTCCGCAGGACAGGGCACCAATGAGCAGTTCTTC
CASSDSAGQGTNEQFF
>.|few|TRBJ2-2|TRBV19
TGTGCCAGTAGTTCAGGGCTGAACACCGGGGAGCTGTTTTTT
CASSSGLNTGELFF
>TRBD1|.|TRBJ2-1|TRBV19
TGTGCCAGTAGTATGAGGGACAGCCGATACAATGAGCAGTTCTTC
CASSMRDSRYNEQFF
>.|.|TRBJ1-5|TRBV7-9
TGTGCCAGCAGCCCCGGCGGGGATATCGGTCAGCCCCAGCATTTT
CASSPGGDIGQPQHF
>.|.|TRBJ2-5|TRBV11-2
TGTGCCAGCAGCCCTAGGGGCGGCGCCGAGACCCAGTACTTC
CASSPRGGAETQYF
>TRBD2|once|TRBJ2-1|TRBV9
TGTGCCAGCAGCGGGACTAGCAACTCCTACAATGAGCAGTTCTTC
CASSGTSNSYNEQFF
>TRBD2|.|TRBJ2-1|TRBV28
TGTGCCAGCAGCCACCGGGCTAGCGGAGTCTACAATGAGCAGTTCTTC
CASSHRASGVYNEQFF
>.|few|TRBJ1-1|TRBV25-1
TGTGCCAGCAGTGTCCCCGGGGGGATCGGCACTGAAGCTTTCTTT
CASSVPGGIGTEAFF
>.|.|TRBJ2-3|TRBV7-2
TGTGCCAGCACCAGGGACTTCAGCACAGATACGCAGTATTTT
CASTRDFSTDTQYF
>.|.|TRBJ1-2|TRBV7-9
TGTGCCAGCAGCTCACAGGGCCTAGCTAACTATGGCTACACCTTC
CASSSQGLANYGYTF
>.|.|TRBJ1-4|TRBV2
TGTGCCAGCAGGTGGTCGGATGAAAAACTGTTTTTT
CASRWSDEKLFF
>TRBD1|.|TRBJ1-2|TRBV5-1
TGCGCCAGCAGCTCGGACGGGACAGGAAACTATGGCTACACCTTC
CASSSDGTGNYGYTF